This TCR beta chain appears in the sequencing data of a study of T-cell memory formation after mild COVID-19. Background on the study: TCR clusters mostly belonged to single donors.

Points from the study as a whole: Contracting clones localized mainly to CM and EM when CD4+ and mainly to EMRA when CD8+. Balance between CD4 and CD8 was seen in clones contracting day 15 to 85, and a CD4+ lean was seen in later expanders.

The germline V gene encodes CDR1 SGDLS and CDR2 YYNGEE. Trimming pared 4 bases from V and 4 bases from J, leaving 18 bases between. CDR3 length: 16 residues. This clonotype was detected only a few times. Its antigen remains unknown. TCRdb itself ran the 5' RACE reads through MiXCR, one entry per CDR3 protein. The sample yields 300,000 to 400,000 distinct CDR3 sequences, under 30% seen once. Material for sequencing was PBMCs or a T cell subset sorted from them (not recorded which). The TCR was taken from an adult woman who had mild COVID-19 (a few samples of this study predate the infection). Cell type and time point are not known. The V gene is TRBV9, the J gene TRBJ2-1; D is perhaps TRBD1 (6 bases). CDR3 amino acids: CASSPPQQGDYNEQFF. Written as DNA, the CDR3 is TGTGCCAGCAGCCCCCCCCAACAGGGAGATTACAATGAGCAGTTCTTC.